This entry describes one T cell receptor (beta chain). Since all of the isolated RNA was reverse transcribed, expressed TCRB transcripts were what got sequenced. TCRdb keeps only in-frame clones here, not all; method: immunoSEQ multiplex PCR. The repertoire consists of approximately 330,000 clones, with approximately 11% occurring once and the leading ten covering 0.015%. This specimen belongs to a study of beta chain features in type 1 diabetes. CDR1 and CDR2 from the germline V gene are LNHDA and SQIVND (reference sequence). Between the trimmed V and J ends, which lost 4 bases and 6 bases, there was a span of 10 bases. This CDR3 spans 13 amino acids.

The sample consisted of naive CD4+ T cells from blood. The rearrangement links TRBV19 to TRBJ2-1; possible D gene TRBD1, 5 bases. This receptor was identified in a woman aged 30 to 39 in good health. DNA of the CDR3: TGTGCCAGTAGTAGGACAATGGGCAATGAGCAGTTCTTC. It yields the protein CASSRTMGNEQFF.